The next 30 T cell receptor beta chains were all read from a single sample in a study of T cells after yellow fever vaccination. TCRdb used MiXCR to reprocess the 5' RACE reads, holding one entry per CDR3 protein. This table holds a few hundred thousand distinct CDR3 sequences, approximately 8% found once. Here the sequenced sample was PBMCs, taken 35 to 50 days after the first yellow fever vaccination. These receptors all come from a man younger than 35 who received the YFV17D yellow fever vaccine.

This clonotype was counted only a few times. The CDR3, as DNA: TGTGCCAGCAGAAACTCCCGGACAGCCCTAGATCAGCCCCAGCATTTT. Its protein is CASRNSRTALDQPQHF. The chain employs TRBV12-3 or TRBV12-4 and TRBJ1-5; the D gene is possibly TRBD1 (6 bases). This CDR3 is built from 16 residues. Trimming removed 6 bases at V and 5 bases at J, with 20 bases between.

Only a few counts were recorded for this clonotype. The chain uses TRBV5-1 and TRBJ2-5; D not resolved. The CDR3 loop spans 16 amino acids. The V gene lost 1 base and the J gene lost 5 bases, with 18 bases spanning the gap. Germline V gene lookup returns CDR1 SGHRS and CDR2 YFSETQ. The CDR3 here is CASSLRKSNTGETQYF. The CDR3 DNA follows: TGCGCCAGCAGCTTGAGGAAGTCCAACACGGGTGAGACCCAGTACTTC.

CDR3 in amino acids: CATSRDRTGPYGYTF. Here the CDR3 DNA reads TGTGCCACCAGCAGAGATCGGACAGGCCCCTATGGCTACACCTTC. The chain carries TRBV15 and TRBJ1-2; 7 nucleotides align to TRBD1. Germline CDR1 reads LNHNV; CDR2 reads YYDKDF (reference sequence). The junction had 5 bases not matched to a gene; V was cut back by 0 bases and J by 4 bases. The CDR3 is 15 amino acids.

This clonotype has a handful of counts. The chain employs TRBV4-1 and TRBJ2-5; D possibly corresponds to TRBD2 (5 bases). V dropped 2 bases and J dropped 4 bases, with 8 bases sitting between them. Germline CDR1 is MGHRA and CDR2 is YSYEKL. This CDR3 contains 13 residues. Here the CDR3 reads CASSQLRGETQYF. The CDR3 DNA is TGCGCCAGCAGCCAACTACGGGGAGAGACCCAGTACTTC.

The CDR3 region is CASSDSGSPLHF. CDR3 DNA sequence: TGTGCCAGCAGTGACAGCGGCTCACCCCTCCACTTT. The gene calls are TRBV25-1 and TRBJ1-6, with D unclear. V was trimmed by 3 bases and J by 10 bases, leaving 7 bases between them. Germline V lookup: CDR1 MGHDK, CDR2 SYGVNS. This CDR3 has 12 residues. The full variable domain, completed using reference TRBV25-1 and TRBJ1-6, is EADIYQTPRYLVIGTGKKITLECSQTMGHDKMYWYQQDPGMELHLIHYSYGVNSTEKGDLSSESTVSRIRTEHFPLTLESARPSHTSQYLCASSDSGSPLHFGNGTRLTVT.

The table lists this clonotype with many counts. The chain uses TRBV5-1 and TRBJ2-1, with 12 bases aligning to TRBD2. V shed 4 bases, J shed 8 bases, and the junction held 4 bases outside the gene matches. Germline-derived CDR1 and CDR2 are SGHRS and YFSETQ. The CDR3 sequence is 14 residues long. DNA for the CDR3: TGCGCCAGCAGCGTCCCTAGCGGGGGGGATGAGCAGTTCTTC. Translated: CASSVPSGGDEQFF. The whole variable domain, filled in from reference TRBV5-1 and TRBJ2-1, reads KAGVTQTPRYLIKTRGQQVTLSCSPISGHRSVSWYQQTPGQGLQFLFEYFSETQRNKGNFPGRFSGRQFSNSRSEMNVSTLELGDSALYLCASSVPSGGDEQFFGPGTRLTVL.

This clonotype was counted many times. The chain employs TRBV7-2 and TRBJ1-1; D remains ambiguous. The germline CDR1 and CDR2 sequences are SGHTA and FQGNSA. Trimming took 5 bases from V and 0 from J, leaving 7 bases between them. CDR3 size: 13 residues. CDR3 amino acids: CASSPRMNTEAFF. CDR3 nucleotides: TGTGCCAGCAGCCCCAGGATGAACACTGAAGCTTTCTTT. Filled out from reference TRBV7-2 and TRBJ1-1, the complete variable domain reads GAGVSQSPSNKVTEKGKDVELRCDPISGHTALYWYRQSLGQGLEFLIYFQGNSAPDKSGLPSDRFSAERTGGSVSTLTIQRTQQEDSAVYLCASSPRMNTEAFFGQGTRLTVV.

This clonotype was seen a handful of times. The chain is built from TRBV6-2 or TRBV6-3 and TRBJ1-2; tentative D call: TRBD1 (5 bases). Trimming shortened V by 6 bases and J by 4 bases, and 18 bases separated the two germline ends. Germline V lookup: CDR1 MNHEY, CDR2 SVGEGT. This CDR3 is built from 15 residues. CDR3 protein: CASSERATDIYGYTF. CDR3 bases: TGTGCCAGCAGCGAGCGGGCGACGGACATCTATGGCTACACCTTC.

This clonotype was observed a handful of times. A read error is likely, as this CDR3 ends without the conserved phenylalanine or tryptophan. The CDR3 spells CASSGRLTSGELDTQYL. The CDR3 DNA reads as TGTGCCAGCAGTGGCCGTTTGACTAGCGGGGAATTAGATACGCAGTATCTT. The chain employs TRBV6-1 and TRBJ2-3, with 11 bases that match TRBD2. The CDR3 loop spans 17 amino acids. The germline CDR1 and CDR2 sequences are MNHNS and SASEGT. Trimming cost V 4 bases and J 5 bases; bases outside gene matches: 11.

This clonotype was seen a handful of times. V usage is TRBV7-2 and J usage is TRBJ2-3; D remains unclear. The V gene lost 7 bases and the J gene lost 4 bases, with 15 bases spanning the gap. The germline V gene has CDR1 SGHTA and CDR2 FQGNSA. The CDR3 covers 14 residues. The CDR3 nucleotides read TGTGCCAGCACCTCCCGCCCCCCCCCAGATACGCAGTATTTT. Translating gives CASTSRPPPDTQYF.

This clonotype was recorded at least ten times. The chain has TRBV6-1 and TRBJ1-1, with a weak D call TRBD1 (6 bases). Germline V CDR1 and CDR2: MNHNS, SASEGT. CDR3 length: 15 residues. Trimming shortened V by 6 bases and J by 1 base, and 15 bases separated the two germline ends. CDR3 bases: TGTGCCAGCAGCCGACAGGCGTCGGGGAACACTGAAGCTTTCTTT. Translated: CASSRQASGNTEAFF.

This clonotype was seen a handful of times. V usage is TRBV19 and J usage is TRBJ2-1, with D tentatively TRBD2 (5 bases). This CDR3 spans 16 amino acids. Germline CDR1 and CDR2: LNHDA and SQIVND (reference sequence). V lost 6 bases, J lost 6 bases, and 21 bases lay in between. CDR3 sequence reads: CASSGFSGLRLNEQFF. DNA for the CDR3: TGTGCCAGTAGCGGATTCTCGGGGTTGAGGCTCAATGAGCAGTTCTTC.

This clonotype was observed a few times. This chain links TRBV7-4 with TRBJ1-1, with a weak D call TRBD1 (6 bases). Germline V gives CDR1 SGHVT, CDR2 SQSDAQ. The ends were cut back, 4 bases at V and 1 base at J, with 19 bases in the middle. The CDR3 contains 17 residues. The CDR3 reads CASSSHPGASGNTEAFF. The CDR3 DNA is TGTGCCAGCAGCTCCCACCCGGGGGCCTCTGGGAACACTGAAGCTTTCTTT.

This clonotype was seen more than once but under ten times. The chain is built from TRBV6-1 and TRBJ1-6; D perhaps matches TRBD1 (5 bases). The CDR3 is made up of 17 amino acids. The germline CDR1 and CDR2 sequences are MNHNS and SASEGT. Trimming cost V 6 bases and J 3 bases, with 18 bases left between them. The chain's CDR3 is CASSPGTRSYYNSPLHF. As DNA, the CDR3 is TGTGCCAGCAGCCCCGGGACTCGAAGCTACTATAATTCACCCCTCCACTTT.

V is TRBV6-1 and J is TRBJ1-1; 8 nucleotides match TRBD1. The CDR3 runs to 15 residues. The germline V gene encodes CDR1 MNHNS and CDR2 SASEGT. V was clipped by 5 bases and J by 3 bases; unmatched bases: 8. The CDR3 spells CASSLGTGGYTEAFF. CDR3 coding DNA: TGTGCCAGCAGTCTAGGGACAGGAGGGTACACTGAAGCTTTCTTT.

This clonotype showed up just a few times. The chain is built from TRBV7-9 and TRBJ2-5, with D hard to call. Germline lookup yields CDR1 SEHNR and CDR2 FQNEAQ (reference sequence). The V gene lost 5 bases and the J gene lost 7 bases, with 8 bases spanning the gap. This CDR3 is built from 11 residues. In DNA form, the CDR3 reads TGTGCCAGCAGCAGCGCCGGGACCCAGTACTTC. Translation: CASSSAGTQYF.

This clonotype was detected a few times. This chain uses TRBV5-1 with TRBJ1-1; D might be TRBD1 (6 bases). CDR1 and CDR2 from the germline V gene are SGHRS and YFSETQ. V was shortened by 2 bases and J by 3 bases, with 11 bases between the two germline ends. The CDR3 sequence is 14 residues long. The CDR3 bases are TGCGCCAGCAGCTTTACGGGGGCGGACACTGAAGCTTTCTTT. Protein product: CASSFTGADTEAFF. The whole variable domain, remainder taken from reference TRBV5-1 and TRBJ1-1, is KAGVTQTPRYLIKTRGQQVTLSCSPISGHRSVSWYQQTPGQGLQFLFEYFSETQRNKGNFPGRFSGRQFSNSRSEMNVSTLELGDSALYLCASSFTGADTEAFFGQGTRLTVV.

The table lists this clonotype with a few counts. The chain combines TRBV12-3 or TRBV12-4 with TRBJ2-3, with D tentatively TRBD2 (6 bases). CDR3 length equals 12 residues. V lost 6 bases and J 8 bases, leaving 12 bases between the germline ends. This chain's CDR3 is CASSPGGATQYF. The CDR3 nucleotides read TGTGCCAGCAGCCCCGGAGGGGCTACGCAGTATTTT.

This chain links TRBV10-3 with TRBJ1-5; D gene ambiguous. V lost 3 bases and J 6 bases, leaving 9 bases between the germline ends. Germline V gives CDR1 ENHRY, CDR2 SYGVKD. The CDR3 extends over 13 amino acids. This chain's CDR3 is CAISDLESQPQHF. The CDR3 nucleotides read TGTGCCATCAGTGACCTGGAGAGTCAGCCCCAGCATTTT.

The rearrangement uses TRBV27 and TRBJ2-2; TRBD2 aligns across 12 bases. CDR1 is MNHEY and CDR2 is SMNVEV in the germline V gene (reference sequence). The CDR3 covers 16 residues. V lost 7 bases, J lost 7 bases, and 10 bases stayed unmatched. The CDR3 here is CASKPGLAGRDGELFF. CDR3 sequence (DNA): TGTGCCAGCAAACCTGGACTAGCGGGGCGGGACGGGGAGCTGTTTTTT.

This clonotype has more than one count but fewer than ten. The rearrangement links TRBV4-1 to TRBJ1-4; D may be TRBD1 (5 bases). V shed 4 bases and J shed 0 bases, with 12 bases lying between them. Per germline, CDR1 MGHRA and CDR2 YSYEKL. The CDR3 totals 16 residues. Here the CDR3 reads CASSRAGTSTNEKLFF. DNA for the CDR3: TGCGCCAGCAGCCGAGCTGGGACTTCAACTAATGAAAAACTGTTTTTT.

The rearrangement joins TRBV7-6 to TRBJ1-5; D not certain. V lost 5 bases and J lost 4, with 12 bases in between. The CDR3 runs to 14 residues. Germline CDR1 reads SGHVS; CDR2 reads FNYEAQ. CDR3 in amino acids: CASSPSVGNQPQHF. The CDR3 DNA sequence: TGTGCCAGCAGCCCTTCAGTAGGGAATCAGCCCCAGCATTTT.

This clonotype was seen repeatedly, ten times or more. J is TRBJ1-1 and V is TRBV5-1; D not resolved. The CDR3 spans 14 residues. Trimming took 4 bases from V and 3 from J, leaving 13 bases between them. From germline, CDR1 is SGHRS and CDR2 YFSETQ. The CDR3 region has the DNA TGCGCCAGCAGCCTGCCCGGGAGCTACACTGAAGCTTTCTTT. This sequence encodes CASSLPGSYTEAFF.

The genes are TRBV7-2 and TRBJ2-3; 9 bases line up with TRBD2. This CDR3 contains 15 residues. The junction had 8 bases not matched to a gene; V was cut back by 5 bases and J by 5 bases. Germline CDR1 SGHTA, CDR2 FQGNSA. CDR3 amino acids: CASSRLLAGGDTQYF. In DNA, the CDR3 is TGTGCCAGCAGCCGGTTACTAGCGGGTGGAGATACGCAGTATTTT.

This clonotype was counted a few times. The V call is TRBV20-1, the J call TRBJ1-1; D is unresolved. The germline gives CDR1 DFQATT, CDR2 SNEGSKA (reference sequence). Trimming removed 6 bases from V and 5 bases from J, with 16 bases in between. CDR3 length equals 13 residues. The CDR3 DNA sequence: TGCAGTGCCCCTCCTTTGGAATCAACTGAAGCTTTCTTT. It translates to CSAPPLESTEAFF.

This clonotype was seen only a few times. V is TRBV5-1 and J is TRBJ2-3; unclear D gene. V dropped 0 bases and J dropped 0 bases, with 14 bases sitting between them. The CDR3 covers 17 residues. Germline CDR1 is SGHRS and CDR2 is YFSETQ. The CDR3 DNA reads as TGCGCCAGCAGCTTGGCAGAGCAGCATCTTAGCACAGATACGCAGTATTTT. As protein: CASSLAEQHLSTDTQYF.

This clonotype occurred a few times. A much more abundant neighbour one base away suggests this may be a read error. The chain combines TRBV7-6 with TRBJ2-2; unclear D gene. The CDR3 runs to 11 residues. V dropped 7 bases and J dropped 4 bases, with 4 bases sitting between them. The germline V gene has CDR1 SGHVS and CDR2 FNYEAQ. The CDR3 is CASTPTGELFF. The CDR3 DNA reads TGTGCCAGCACCCCCACCGGGGAGCTGTTTTTT.

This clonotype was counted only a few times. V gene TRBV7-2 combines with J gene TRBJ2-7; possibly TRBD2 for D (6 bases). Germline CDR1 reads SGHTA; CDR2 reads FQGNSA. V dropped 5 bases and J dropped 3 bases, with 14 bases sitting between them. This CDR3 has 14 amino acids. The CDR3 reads CASSNHRGGYEQYF. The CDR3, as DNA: TGTGCCAGCAGCAACCATAGGGGAGGCTACGAGCAGTACTTC.

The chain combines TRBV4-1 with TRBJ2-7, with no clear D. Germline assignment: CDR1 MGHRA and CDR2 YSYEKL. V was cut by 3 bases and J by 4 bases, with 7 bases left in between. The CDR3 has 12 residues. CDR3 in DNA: TGCGCCAGCAGCCACAGTGGGTACGAGCAGTACTTC. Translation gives CASSHSGYEQYF.

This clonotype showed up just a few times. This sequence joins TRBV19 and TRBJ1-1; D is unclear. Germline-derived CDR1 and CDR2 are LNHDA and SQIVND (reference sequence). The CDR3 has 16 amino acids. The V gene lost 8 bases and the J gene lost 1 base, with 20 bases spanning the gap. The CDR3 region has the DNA TGTGCCAGTCTCAATACCCGGGGTCCTTCGAACACTGAAGCTTTCTTT. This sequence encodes CASLNTRGPSNTEAFF.